These T cell receptor beta chains were read from a single sample in a study of identical twins. TCRdb independently ran MiXCR on the 5' RACE reads; one entry per CDR3 protein. The table lists around 960,000 distinct CDR3 sequences, approximately 13% of them singletons, with around 1.5% in the top ten. The data were also submitted as part of a second study, on yellow fever vaccine responses in identical twins.

Specimen: PBMCs. The receptors derive from a woman aged 18 to 35 in good health. CDR3s include the opening cysteine and the closing phenylalanine or tryptophan. D genes are given only for firm matches. Expanded clones get a size class; other rows say once, few or many, or leave the size out.

v_call	d_call	clone_size	j_call	cdr3_aa	cdr3_nt
TRBV9	.	.	TRBJ2-3	CASSHSRQAGTDTQYF	TGTGCCAGCAGCCATAGTCGACAGGCTGGCACAGATACGCAGTATTTT
TRBV10-3	.	once	TRBJ1-1	CAITPTVNTEAFF	TGTGCCATCACCCCAACAGTTAACACTGAAGCTTTCTTT
TRBV5-8	.	many	TRBJ1-1	CASSLLREAFF	TGTGCCAGCAGCTTGCTCCGAGAAGCTTTCTTT
TRBV6-4	TRBD2	.	TRBJ2-5	CASCSLDSSGPRYQETQYF	TGTGCCAGCTGTTCACTAGATTCTAGCGGGCCTAGGTACCAAGAGACCCAGTACTTC
TRBV29-1	.	few	TRBJ2-5	CSVERQVQETQYF	TGCAGCGTGGAAAGACAGGTACAAGAGACCCAGTACTTC
TRBV18	.	.	TRBJ1-1	CASSPLLGGRRDTEAFF	TGTGCCAGCTCACCACTGTTGGGGGGGCGTCGGGACACTGAAGCTTTCTTT
TRBV28	TRBD2	few	TRBJ2-7	CASSLPLGGSSYEQYF	TGTGCCAGCAGTTTACCCCTGGGCGGGAGCTCCTACGAGCAGTACTTC
TRBV10-3	.	.	TRBJ2-4	CAISESGGGIQYF	TGTGCCATCAGTGAGTCAGGGGGAGGCATTCAGTACTTC
TRBV24-1	TRBD2	.	TRBJ2-7	CATSDATTGGRPYEQYF	TGTGCCACCAGTGATGCCACGACGGGGGGTCGACCCTACGAGCAGTACTTC
TRBV2	TRBD1	.	TRBJ2-6	CASREAGGGGANVLTF	TGTGCCAGCAGGGAAGCAGGGGGCGGTGGGGCCAACGTCCTGACTTTC
TRBV25-1	TRBD2	few	TRBJ2-7	CASSEYEGLGEGTSYEQYF	TGTGCCAGCAGTGAATATGAGGGCCTAGGGGAGGGAACCTCCTACGAGCAGTACTTC
TRBV7-9	TRBD1	.	TRBJ1-6	CASSRQGEFSPLHF	TGTGCCAGCAGCCGACAGGGTGAATTTTCACCCCTCCACTTT
TRBV20-1	.	.	TRBJ2-7	CSASINEQYF	TGCAGTGCTAGTATAAACGAGCAGTACTTC
TRBV6-5	.	many	TRBJ1-5	CASSNRDPYSNQPQHF	TGTGCCAGCAGTAACCGGGACCCTTATAGCAATCAGCCCCAGCATTTT
TRBV20-1	.	many	TRBJ2-1	CSAHIGGAINEQFF	TGCAGTGCCCATATTGGGGGGGCAATTAATGAGCAGTTCTTC
TRBV5-1	TRBD2	many	TRBJ2-1	CASSQKRGTYNEQFF	TGCGCCAGCAGCCAAAAGCGGGGTACCTACAATGAGCAGTTCTTC
TRBV2	TRBD1	.	TRBJ2-7	CASRPRTGPYEQYF	TGTGCCAGCAGGCCCAGGACAGGACCCTACGAGCAGTACTTC
TRBV11-3	.	once	TRBJ2-7	CASSPRGAPSSYEQYF	TGTGCCAGCAGCCCACGTGGGGCTCCCTCCTCCTACGAGCAGTACTTC
TRBV7-2	TRBD1	.	TRBJ1-5	CASSRGTGGNQPQHF	TGTGCCAGCAGCCGAGGGACAGGAGGTAATCAGCCCCAGCATTTT
TRBV10-3	.	many	TRBJ2-3	CAISNRETDTQYF	TGTGCCATCAGTAACAGGGAGACAGATACGCAGTATTTT
TRBV6-2/TRBV6-3	.	many	TRBJ1-2	CASSYPTGLENYGYTF	TGTGCCAGCAGTTACCCCACTGGGCTGGAGAACTATGGCTACACCTTC
TRBV20-1	.	.	TRBJ2-5	CSARDGAIRETQYF	TGCAGTGCTAGAGATGGAGCGATCCGAGAGACCCAGTACTTC
TRBV2	.	few	TRBJ2-1	CASGARGDGEQFF	TGTGCCAGCGGGGCGAGAGGTGATGGAGAGCAGTTCTTC
TRBV28	.	many	TRBJ2-1	CASSLITGSRSEQFF	TGTGCCAGCAGTTTAATCACAGGGTCTCGAAGTGAGCAGTTCTTC
TRBV5-1	.	few	TRBJ2-1	CASSWGRQSSYNEQFF	TGCGCCAGCAGCTGGGGACGACAAAGCTCCTACAATGAGCAGTTCTTC
TRBV4-1	.	.	TRBJ1-2	CASSQDAGYYGYTF	TGCGCCAGCAGCCAAGATGCGGGTTACTATGGCTACACCTTC
TRBV20-1	TRBD1	.	TRBJ1-5	CSARNRGERYSNQPQHF	TGCAGTGCTAGAAACAGGGGCGAGAGATATAGCAATCAGCCCCAGCATTTT
TRBV5-1	TRBD2	few	TRBJ2-4	CASSSQARGGIGNIQYF	TGCGCCAGCAGCTCCCAAGCTCGGGGGGGCATCGGAAACATTCAGTACTTC
TRBV10-3	.	.	TRBJ2-1	CAIRQGTLYNEQFF	TGTGCCATCAGGCAGGGGACCCTCTACAATGAGCAGTTCTTC
TRBV6-5	TRBD1	many	TRBJ1-1	CASSSGGRAFF	TGTGCCAGCAGTTCAGGGGGTCGAGCTTTCTTT
TRBV28	.	.	TRBJ2-2	CASSTNMGTGELFF	TGTGCCAGCAGTACCAACATGGGCACCGGGGAGCTGTTTTTT
TRBV9	.	few	TRBJ1-2	CASSVEAGVMGYGYTF	TGTGCCAGCAGCGTCGAAGCGGGGGTCATGGGCTATGGCTACACCTTC
TRBV28	TRBD2	few	TRBJ2-3	CASLQGAGNTDTQYF	TGTGCCAGCCTCCAGGGAGCGGGGAACACAGATACGCAGTATTTT
TRBV28	.	few	TRBJ1-6	CASTLGGTPDPYNSPLHF	TGTGCCAGCACCTTAGGTGGGACACCAGACCCCTATAATTCACCCCTCCACTTT
TRBV3-1	TRBD2	.	TRBJ2-3	CACASSGGRNADTQYF	TGTGCCTGCGCCTCATCCGGCGGGAGGAACGCAGATACGCAGTATTTT
TRBV15	.	.	TRBJ1-2	CATSRAAGTYYGYTF	TGTGCCACCAGCAGAGCTGCGGGGACATACTATGGCTACACCTTC
TRBV24-1	.	few	TRBJ2-2	CATTATANTGELFF	TGTGCCACCACCGCAACCGCGAACACCGGGGAGCTGTTTTTT
TRBV12-3/TRBV12-4	.	few	TRBJ2-1	CASSLRQNSFTEQFF	TGTGCCAGCAGTTTACGGCAGAACTCTTTTACGGAGCAGTTCTTC
TRBV11-2	.	many	TRBJ2-3	CASSLGTKTSTDTQYF	TGTGCCAGCAGCTTAGGAACAAAAACTAGCACAGATACGCAGTATTTT
TRBV20-1	.	few	TRBJ1-4	CSADAFGEKLFF	TGCAGTGCGGACGCATTCGGAGAAAAACTGTTTTTT
TRBV7-6	.	many	TRBJ2-3	CASSSRRGSSSTDTQYF	TGTGCCAGCAGCTCTCGAAGGGGTTCCTCTAGCACAGATACGCAGTATTTT
TRBV28	.	.	TRBJ2-3	CASSVIANTQYF	TGTGCCAGCAGCGTGATAGCTAATACGCAGTATTTT
TRBV5-1	TRBD1	.	TRBJ1-1	CASSPGTGGSWTEAFF	TGCGCCAGCAGCCCGGGGACAGGCGGGTCCTGGACTGAAGCTTTCTTT
TRBV6-2/TRBV6-3	.	few	TRBJ2-3	CASSYSTVVRVGALGTDTQYF	TGTGCCAGCAGTTACTCGACGGTTGTCAGGGTGGGGGCCCTTGGCACAGATACGCAGTATTTT
TRBV10-2	.	few	TRBJ1-5	CASRTADIRWPQHF	TGCGCCAGCAGGACCGCCGACATCCGGTGGCCCCAGCATTTT
TRBV27	.	few	TRBJ2-7	CASSKSGRAHSYEQYF	TGTGCCAGCAGTAAATCCGGGAGAGCCCACTCCTACGAGCAGTACTTC
TRBV5-1	.	many	TRBJ2-5	CASSLAGPQETQYF	TGCGCCAGCAGCTTGGCCGGGCCACAAGAGACCCAGTACTTC
TRBV7-7	.	.	TRBJ2-1	CASSPHPGTDNYNEQFF	TGTGCCAGCAGCCCGCACCCCGGGACGGATAACTACAATGAGCAGTTCTTT
TRBV27	TRBD2	few	TRBJ2-5	CASSLRGQGGQETQYF	TGTGCCAGCAGCCTTAGGGGCCAGGGAGGGCAAGAGACCCAGTACTTC
TRBV29-1	.	few	TRBJ2-3	CSAPGSDSTDTQYF	TGCAGCGCCCCGGGGTCAGATTCCACAGATACGCAGTATTTT
TRBV12-3/TRBV12-4	.	few	TRBJ2-7	CASTRTPGPYEQYF	TGTGCCAGCACCCGGACGCCCGGTCCCTACGAGCAGTACTTC
TRBV5-1	.	few	TRBJ2-3	CASSSSPGVGTDTQYF	TGCGCCAGCAGCTCCTCCCCGGGGGTAGGCACAGATACGCAGTATTTT
TRBV6-1	.	.	TRBJ1-1	CASQRSGGLGTEAFF	TGTGCCTCCCAAAGAAGCGGAGGGCTGGGCACTGAAGCTTTCTTT
TRBV15	.	few	TRBJ2-6	CATSEWVSSGANVLTF	TGTGCCACCAGCGAGTGGGTCAGCTCTGGGGCCAACGTCCTGACTTTC
TRBV20-1	TRBD1	few	TRBJ1-6	CSARAGTGSYNSPLHF	TGCAGTGCTAGGGCCGGGACAGGGTCCTACAATTCACCCCTCCACTTT
TRBV25-1	.	.	TRBJ1-1	CASSEGDYTEAFF	TGTGCCAGCAGTGAAGGGGACTACACTGAAGCTTTCTTT
TRBV13	TRBD2	few	TRBJ2-3	CASSFRGGGEDTQYF	TGTGCCAGCAGCTTCCGCGGCGGGGGGGAAGATACGCAGTATTTT
TRBV12-3/TRBV12-4	TRBD2	.	TRBJ2-3	CASSLIAGGPLDTQYF	TGTGCCAGCAGTCTCATAGCGGGGGGGCCTTTAGATACGCAGTATTTT
TRBV3-1	TRBD1	.	TRBJ2-4	CASSQDGQGARNIQYF	TGTGCCAGCAGCCAAGACGGGCAGGGGGCTAGGAACATTCAGTACTTC